What follows are 22 T cell receptor beta chains derived from one specimen sequenced in a study of blood T cell repertoires in COVID-19. Data came from immunoSEQ multiplex PCR; TCRdb stores just in-frame clones and leaves some out. Among about 99,000 clones listed, nearly 85% were seen once. The sequenced material came from peripheral blood. Receptors originate from a human donor in a cohort sampled during active or convalescent COVID-19.

The V call is TRBV28, the J call TRBJ1-1; 7 nucleotides line up with TRBD1. CDR3 length: 13 amino acids. V lost 7 bases to trimming and J lost 3 bases; unmatched junction nucleotides: 5. CDR1 MDHEN and CDR2 SYDVKM come from the germline V gene. CDR3 nucleotide sequence: TGTGCCAGCAAGACGACAGGGTACACTGAAGCTTTCTTT. Amino acids: CASKTTGYTEAFF.

The CDR3 region has the DNA TGCGCCAGCAGCGGGCGGACAGCGGCGAACACTGAAGCTTTCTTT. It yields the protein CASSGRTAANTEAFF. The chain carries TRBV5-1 and TRBJ1-1; a weak D match, TRBD1 (6 bases). Trimming removed 4 bases from V and 1 base from J, with 14 bases in between. Per germline, CDR1 SGHRS and CDR2 YFSETQ. CDR3 size: 15 residues.

The V and J genes are TRBV5-1 and TRBJ2-1, with 9 bases fitting TRBD1. V gave up 7 bases and J gave up 6 bases; unmatched junction bases: 17. The CDR3 consists of 17 residues. From germline, CDR1 is SGHRS and CDR2 YFSETQ. DNA of the CDR3: TGCGCCAGCCAAACTTTTCCCACAGGGGGCCGCGGCAATGAGCAGTTCTTC. Its translation is CASQTFPTGGRGNEQFF.

This clone has only one observation. The chain carries TRBV11-3 and TRBJ2-3; tentative D call: TRBD2 (5 bases). Germline-derived CDR1 and CDR2 are SGHNT and YENEEA. The length of the CDR3 is 20 residues. Trimming left V 1 base short and J 0 bases short, with 23 bases between. CDR3 DNA sequence: TGTGCCAGCAGCTTAGGGTCGGGAAGGCGACGTTTTGCTAGCACAGATACGCAGTATTTT. Residues: CASSLGSGRRRFASTDTQYF.

The J gene is TRBJ2-5, the V gene TRBV24-1; 14 nucleotides agree with TRBD2. This CDR3 contains 16 residues. Germline lookup yields CDR1 KGHDR and CDR2 SFDVKD. Trimming took 4 bases from V and 5 from J; bases not matched to a gene: 5. CDR3: CATSEATSGGVETQYF. The CDR3 nucleotides are TGTGCCACCAGTGAAGCGACTAGCGGGGGGGTTGAGACCCAGTACTTC.

The chain is built from TRBV7-2 and TRBJ1-5, with D possibly being TRBD1 (5 bases). Per germline, CDR1 SGHTA and CDR2 FQGNSA. Trimming cost V 8 bases and J 2 bases, with 16 bases left between them. The CDR3 runs 15 residues. The DNA for the CDR3 is TGTGCCAGCGGATCCCCTGGGGCGGGCAATCAGCCCCAGCATTTT. Amino acids: CASGSPGAGNQPQHF.

V gene TRBV6-1 combines with J gene TRBJ1-6, with D maybe TRBD1 (5 bases). Germline loops: CDR1 MNHNS, CDR2 SASEGT. This CDR3 has 15 amino acids. Deletions cut 3 bases from V and 4 bases from J, with 10 bases between. For the CDR3, the DNA is TGTGCCAGCAGTGAGGCGACAGTTTATAATTCACCCCTCCACTTT. It codes for CASSEATVYNSPLHF.

The chain is built from TRBV4-1 and TRBJ1-4, with a tentative D call TRBD1 (5 bases). Germline V CDR1 and CDR2: MGHRA, YSYEKL. The CDR3 has 15 amino acids. Trimming left V 0 bases short and J 6 bases short, with 11 bases between. The CDR3, as DNA: TGCGCCAGCAGCCAAGAGAAGGGGCCATATGAAAAACTGTTTTTT. Protein product: CASSQEKGPYEKLFF.

The J gene is TRBJ2-3, the V gene TRBV3-1 (or the pseudogene TRBV3-2), with TRBD2 identical over 7 bases. The CDR3 length is 15 residues. CDR1 is LGHDT, CDR2 YNNKEL, per germline (reference sequence). J lost 2 bases, V lost 5 bases, and 7 bases had no gene match. The CDR3 coding sequence is TGTGCCAGCAGCGGGACCGGGGGGATCACAGATACGCAGTATTTT. It codes for CASSGTGGITDTQYF.

The CDR3 loop is CASSQVLAGRYEQYF. The CDR3 bases are TGTGCCAGCAGCCAAGTCCTCGCGGGGAGGTACGAGCAGTACTTC. This chain connects TRBV4-2 to TRBJ2-7, with D tentatively TRBD2 (6 bases). Germline V lookup: CDR1 LGHNA, CDR2 YNFKEQ. V gave up 1 base and J gave up 4 bases, with 14 bases separating them. This CDR3 comprises 15 residues.

The J gene is TRBJ1-1, the V gene TRBV2; possible D gene TRBD1, 5 bases. With 6 bases removed from V and 1 base from J, the gap between germline ends came to 9 bases. Germline V CDR1 and CDR2: SNHLY, FYNNEI. The CDR3 spans 13 residues. The CDR3 DNA follows: TGTGCCAGCAGCCGGACAACGAACACTGAAGCTTTCTTT. The encoded protein is CASSRTTNTEAFF.

This clone occurred a few times. Written as DNA, the CDR3 is TGTGCCAGCAGTGAAGCGGGGGAAGGCGGCGGGGAGCTGTTTTTT. Protein product: CASSEAGEGGGELFF. The gene calls are TRBV25-1 and TRBJ2-2; TRBD2 aligns across 7 bases. This CDR3 region has 15 residues. Germline lookup yields CDR1 MGHDK and CDR2 SYGVNS. With V trimmed by 2 bases and J by 7 bases, 7 bases remained unmatched.

This chain joins TRBV7-6 and TRBJ1-1, with a possible D match to TRBD1 (5 bases). Per the germline V gene, CDR1 is SGHVS and CDR2 is FNYEAQ. V shed 5 bases and J shed 6 bases, with 16 bases lying between them. The CDR3 loop spans 14 amino acids. The CDR3 DNA sequence: TGTGCCAGCAGCCTTAGGTTAGGGGAGGCTGAAGCTTTCTTT. Its translation: CASSLRLGEAEAFF.

The rearrangement uses TRBV21-1 and TRBJ1-5. TRBV21-1 is designated a pseudogene. The CDR3 is made up of 12 amino acids. This CDR3 reads CASASEAQPQHF. DNA of the CDR3: TGTGCCAGCGCTAGTGAGGCTCAGCCCCAGCATTTT.

This chain links TRBV2 with TRBJ2-1; D not certain. Germline assignment: CDR1 SNHLY and CDR2 FYNNEI. The CDR3 sequence is 14 residues long. V lost 5 bases and J 2 bases, leaving 10 bases between the germline ends. CDR3 in DNA: TGTGCCAGCAGTCTCTCTTCCGCCTACAATGAGCAGTTCTTC. Amino acids: CASSLSSAYNEQFF.

The chain has TRBV25-1 and TRBJ1-1, with 7 bases that match TRBD1. The CDR3 totals 14 residues. Trimming cost V 4 bases and J 7 bases; bases outside gene matches: 9. Germline CDR1 reads MGHDK; CDR2 reads SYGVNS. CDR3 DNA: TGTGCCAGCAGTGGTAAACAGGGGACGGTTGAAGCTTTCTTT. Encoded protein: CASSGKQGTVEAFF.

This chain joins TRBV5-5 and TRBJ2-7, with a possible D match to TRBD1 (5 bases). Trimming cost V 3 bases and J 4 bases, with 14 bases left between them. Germline CDR1 is SGHKS and CDR2 is YYEKEE (reference sequence). The CDR3 contains 14 residues. CDR3 in amino acids: CASSSPRQGYEQYF. DNA of the CDR3: TGTGCCAGCAGCTCTCCGAGGCAGGGATACGAGCAGTACTTC.

The V and J genes are TRBV5-8 and TRBJ1-6; a possible D gene is TRBD1 (5 bases). There are 18 residues in the CDR3. CDR1 and CDR2 (germline): SGHTS, YDEGEE. The germline V and J ends were trimmed by 4 bases and 0 bases, with 17 bases remaining between them. This chain's CDR3 is CASSQPGGVNSYNSPLHF. In DNA, the CDR3 is TGTGCCAGCAGCCAACCAGGAGGGGTTAACTCCTATAATTCACCCCTCCACTTT.

The rearrangement links TRBV2 to TRBJ1-2; D remains unclear. This CDR3 contains 11 residues. The V end lost 2 bases, the J end lost 8 bases, and 6 bases lay between the germline ends. CDR1 SNHLY and CDR2 FYNNEI come from the germline V gene. The CDR3 protein is CASSEILGYTF. The CDR3 nucleotides read TGTGCCAGCAGTGAAATTTTAGGCTACACCTTC. Full variable domain (remainder filled in from reference TRBV2 and TRBJ1-2): EPEVTQTPSHQVTQMGQEVILRCVPISNHLYFYWYRQILGQKVEFLVSFYNNEISEKSEIFDDQFSVERPDGSNFTLKIRSTKLEDSAMYFCASSEILGYTFGSGTRLTVV.

The CDR3 region is CASSESREPYEQYF. The CDR3 nucleotides are TGCGCCAGCAGTGAGTCCCGGGAACCCTACGAGCAGTACTTC. The chain recombines TRBV10-1 with TRBJ2-7; possibly TRBD2 for D (5 bases). The germline V gene has CDR1 WNHNN and CDR2 SYGVQD (reference sequence). The CDR3 has 14 residues. V was cut by 0 bases and J by 2 bases, with 8 bases left in between.

V gene TRBV19 combines with J gene TRBJ1-2, with a tentative D call TRBD1 (6 bases). From germline, CDR1 is LNHDA and CDR2 SQIVND (reference sequence). V was trimmed by 0 bases and J by 7 bases, leaving 9 bases between them. The CDR3 sequence is 13 residues long. CDR3 protein: CASSIDQGRGYTF. CDR3 DNA: TGTGCCAGTAGTATAGATCAGGGGCGTGGCTACACCTTC. Full variable domain (rest looked up from reference TRBV19 and TRBJ1-2): DGGITQSPKYLFRKEGQNVTLSCEQNLNHDAMYWYRQDPGQGLRLIYYSQIVNDFQKGDIAEGYSVSREKKESFPLTVTSAQKNPTAFYLCASSIDQGRGYTFGSGTRLTVV.

The chain carries TRBV19 and TRBJ2-1; D is possibly TRBD1 (6 bases). From germline, CDR1 is LNHDA and CDR2 SQIVND (reference sequence). With 4 bases removed from V and 6 bases from J, the gap between germline ends came to 10 bases. This CDR3 comprises 13 residues. CDR3 sequence reads: CASSRVQGNEQFF. The CDR3 DNA reads as TGTGCCAGTAGTAGGGTACAGGGCAATGAGCAGTTCTTC.